What follows describes a single T cell receptor beta chain. This CDR3 has 11 amino acids. Germline loops: CDR1 DFQATT, CDR2 SNEGSKA (reference sequence). Trimming at V came to 3 bases and at J to 9 bases, leaving 4 bases not matched to a gene. The data are from a study of blood T cells in healthy people across ages. The use of a sample-barcoded 5' primer and a J-beta primer mix characterized a second PCR of roughly 6 to 11 cycles. TCRdb reprocessed the 5' RACE reads via MiXCR and lists one record per CDR3 protein. The data show 1.5 million to 2 million distinct CDR3 sequences, around half seen once. The chain uses TRBV20-1 and TRBJ1-2, with TRBD1 identical over 7 bases. The sequenced sample was blood. The clonotype originates from a woman aged 40 to 49 in good health. The CDR3 reads CSARRGQSYTF. The CDR3 DNA is TGCAGTGCTAGGAGGGGACAGAGCTACACCTTC.